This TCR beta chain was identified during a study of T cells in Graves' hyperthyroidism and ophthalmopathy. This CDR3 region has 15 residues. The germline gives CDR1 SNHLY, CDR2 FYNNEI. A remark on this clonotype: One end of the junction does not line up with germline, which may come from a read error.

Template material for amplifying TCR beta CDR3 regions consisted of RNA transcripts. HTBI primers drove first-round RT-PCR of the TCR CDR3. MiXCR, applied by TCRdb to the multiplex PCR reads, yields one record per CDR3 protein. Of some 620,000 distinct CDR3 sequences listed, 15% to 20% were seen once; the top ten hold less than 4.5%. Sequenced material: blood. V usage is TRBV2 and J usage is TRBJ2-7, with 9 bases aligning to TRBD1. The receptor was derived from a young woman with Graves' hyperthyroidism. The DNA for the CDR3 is TGTGCCAGCACCCCCCTTCTTACAGGGGGCTACAAGCAGTACTTC. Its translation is CASTPLLTGGYKQYF.